This T cell receptor beta chain was retrieved from a study of CD8 T cells in Susac syndrome. With random hexamers, reverse transcription was performed on roughly 0.45 to 1 ug of RNA. A multiplex approach, immunoSEQ multiplex PCR, amplified TCR beta CDR3 across 54 Vbeta and 13 Jbeta. TCRdb used MiXCR to reprocess the immunoSEQ multiplex PCR reads, holding one entry per CDR3 protein. The table shows some 80,000 distinct CDR3 sequences, with just under 95% occurring only once. This CDR3 spans 15 amino acids. Germline V gives CDR1 LGHNA, CDR2 YSLEER. Trimming at V came to 0 bases and at J to 5 bases, leaving 5 bases not matched to a gene.

The rearrangement joins TRBV4-3 to TRBJ2-7; TRBD2 agrees at 9 bases. Sequenced material: CD8+ T cells from PBMCs. This receptor was identified in a human donor in good health. DNA of the CDR3: TGCGCCAGCAGCCAAGAGAGGCGGGGGGGGAACGAGCAGTACTTC. Its protein product is CASSQERRGGNEQYF.